A selection of T cell receptor beta chains follows, all from one sample in a study of blood T cell repertoires in COVID-19. The method was immunoSEQ multiplex PCR; TCRdb's version includes in-frame clones alone and lacks a portion of them. The sample yields around 100,000 clones, 75% to 90% seen once. What was sequenced was peripheral blood. These TCRs come from a man older than 75 with acute or convalescent COVID-19. The CDR3 runs from the conserved cysteine through the conserved F or W. D genes are given only for firm matches. The size field is filled for only some rows; it gives once, few, many or a size class.

d_call clone_size j_call v_call cdr3_aa cdr3_nt
TRBD1 - TRBJ1-6 TRBV25-1 CASRAPGQGNSPLHF TGTGCCAGCAGGGCTCCGGGACAGGGGAATTCACCCCTCCACTTT
- once TRBJ2-7 TRBV6-2/TRBV6-3 CASSYFRTPYEQYF TGTGCCAGCAGTTACTTCCGCACACCCTACGAGCAGTACTTC
TRBD1 - TRBJ2-1 TRBV28 CASSLQGGNEQFF TGTGCCAGCAGCCTACAGGGGGGCAATGAGCAGTTCTTC
TRBD2 - TRBJ2-1 TRBV3-1/TRBV3-2 CASSPKLASSYNEQFF TGTGCCAGCAGTCCAAAACTAGCGAGCTCCTACAATGAGCAGTTCTTC
- - TRBJ2-7 TRBV10-3 CAISESGGTYEQYF TGTGCCATCAGTGAGTCGGGAGGCACCTACGAGCAGTACTTC
TRBD2 - TRBJ2-5 TRBV28 CASSPPPGRANRETQYF TGTGCCAGCAGCCCCCCCCCGGGGAGGGCCAATAGGGAGACCCAGTACTTC
- - TRBJ2-1 TRBV6-5 CASRSYNEQFF TGTGCCAGCAGGAGCTACAATGAGCAGTTCTTC
TRBD1 once TRBJ1-2 TRBV5-8 CASSLRDSYGYTF TGTGCCAGCAGCTTGCGGGACAGCTATGGCTACACCTTC
- - TRBJ2-1 TRBV5-4 CASSRDTSGEQFF TGTGCCAGCAGCCGGGACACATCGGGTGAGCAATTCTTC
TRBD2 - TRBJ2-1 TRBV10-1 CAYRGETHNEQFF TGCGCGTACCGGGGGGAGACACACAATGAGCAGTTCTTC